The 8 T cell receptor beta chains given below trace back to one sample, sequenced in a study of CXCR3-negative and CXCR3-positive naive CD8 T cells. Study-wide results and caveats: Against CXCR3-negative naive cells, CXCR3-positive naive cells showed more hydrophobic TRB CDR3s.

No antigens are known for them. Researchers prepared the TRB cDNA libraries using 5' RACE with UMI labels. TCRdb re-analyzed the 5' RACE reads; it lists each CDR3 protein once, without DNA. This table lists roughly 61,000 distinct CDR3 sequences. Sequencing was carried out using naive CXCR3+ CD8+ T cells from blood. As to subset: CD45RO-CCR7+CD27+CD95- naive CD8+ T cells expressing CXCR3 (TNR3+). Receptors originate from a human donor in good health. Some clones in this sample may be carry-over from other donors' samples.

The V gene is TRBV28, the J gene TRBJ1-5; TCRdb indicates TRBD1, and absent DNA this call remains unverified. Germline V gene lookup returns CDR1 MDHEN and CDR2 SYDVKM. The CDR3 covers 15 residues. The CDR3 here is CASSFYQFVEAHGNF.

The CDR3 sequence: CASSKHRSQTNTEAFF. The V gene is TRBV21-1, the J gene TRBJ1-1. TRBV21-1 is shown as a pseudogene. CDR3 length: 16 residues.

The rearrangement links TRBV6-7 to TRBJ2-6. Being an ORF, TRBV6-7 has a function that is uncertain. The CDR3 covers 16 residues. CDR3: CASIPPEISGANVLTF.

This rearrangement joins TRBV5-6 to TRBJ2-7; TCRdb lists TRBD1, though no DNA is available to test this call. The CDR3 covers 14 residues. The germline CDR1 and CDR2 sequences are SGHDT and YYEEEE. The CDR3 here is CASSSRGLHYEQYF.

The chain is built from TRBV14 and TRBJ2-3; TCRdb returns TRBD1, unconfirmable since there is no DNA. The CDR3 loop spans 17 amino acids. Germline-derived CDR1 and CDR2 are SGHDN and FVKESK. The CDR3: CASSQDRPGASTDTQYF. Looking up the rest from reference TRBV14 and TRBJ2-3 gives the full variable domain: EAGVTQFPSHSVIEKGQTVTLRCDPISGHDNLYWYRRVMGKEIKFLLHFVKESKQDESGMPNNRFLAERTGGTYSTLKVQPAELEDSGVYFCASSQDRPGASTDTQYFGPGTRLTVL.

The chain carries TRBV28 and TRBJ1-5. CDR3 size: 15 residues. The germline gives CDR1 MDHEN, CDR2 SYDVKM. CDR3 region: CASITTAVSNQPQHF. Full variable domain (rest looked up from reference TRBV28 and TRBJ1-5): DVKVTQSSRYLVKRTGEKVFLECVQDMDHENMFWYRQDPGLGLRLIYFSYDVKMKEKGDIPEGYSVSREKKERFSLILESASTNQTSMYLCASITTAVSNQPQHFGDGTRLSIL.

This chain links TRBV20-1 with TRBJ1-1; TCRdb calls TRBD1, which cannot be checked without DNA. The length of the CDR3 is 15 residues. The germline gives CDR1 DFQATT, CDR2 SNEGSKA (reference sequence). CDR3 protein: CSARSYGQVDTEAFF.

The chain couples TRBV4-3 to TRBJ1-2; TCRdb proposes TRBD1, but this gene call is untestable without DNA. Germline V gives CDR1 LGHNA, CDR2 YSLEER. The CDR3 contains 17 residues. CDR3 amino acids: CASSQDADPERLYGYTF.